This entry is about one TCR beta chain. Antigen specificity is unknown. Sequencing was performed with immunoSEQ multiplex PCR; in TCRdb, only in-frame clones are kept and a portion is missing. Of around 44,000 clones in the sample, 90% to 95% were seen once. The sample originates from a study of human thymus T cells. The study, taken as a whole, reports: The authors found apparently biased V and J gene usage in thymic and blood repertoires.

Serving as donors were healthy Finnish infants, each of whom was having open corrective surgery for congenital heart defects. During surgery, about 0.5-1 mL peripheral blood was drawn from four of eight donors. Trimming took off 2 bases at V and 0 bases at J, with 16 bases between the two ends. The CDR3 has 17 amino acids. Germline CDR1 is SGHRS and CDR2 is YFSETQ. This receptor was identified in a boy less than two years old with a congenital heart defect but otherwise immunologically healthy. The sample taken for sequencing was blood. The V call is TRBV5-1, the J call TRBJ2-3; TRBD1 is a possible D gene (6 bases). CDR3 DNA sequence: TGCGCCAGCAGCTTTCCGGACAGCGGATTTAGCACAGATACGCAGTATTTT. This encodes CASSFPDSGFSTDTQYF.